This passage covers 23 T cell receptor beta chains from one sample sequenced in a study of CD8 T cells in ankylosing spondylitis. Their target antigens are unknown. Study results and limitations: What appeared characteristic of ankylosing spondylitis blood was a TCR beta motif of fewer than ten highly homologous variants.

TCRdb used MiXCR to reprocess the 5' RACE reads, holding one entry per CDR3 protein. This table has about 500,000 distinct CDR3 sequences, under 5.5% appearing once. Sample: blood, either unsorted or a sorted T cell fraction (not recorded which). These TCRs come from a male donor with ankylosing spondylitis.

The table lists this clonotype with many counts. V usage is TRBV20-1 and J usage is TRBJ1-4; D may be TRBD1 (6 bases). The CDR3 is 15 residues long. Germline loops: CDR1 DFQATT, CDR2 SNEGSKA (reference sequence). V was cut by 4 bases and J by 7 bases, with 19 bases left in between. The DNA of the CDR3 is TGCAGTGCTATTCCAATCGGCAGGGGAAGTGAAAAACTGTTTTTT. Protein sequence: CSAIPIGRGSEKLFF.

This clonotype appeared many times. CDR3 sequence: CSAGWYYGYTF. CDR3 DNA sequence: TGCAGTGCTGGGTGGTACTATGGCTACACCTTC. The chain couples TRBV20-1 to TRBJ1-2; D ambiguous. Germline V CDR1 and CDR2: DFQATT, SNEGSKA (reference sequence). The V and J ends lost 5 bases and 3 bases respectively, with 7 bases between them. The CDR3 has 11 residues.

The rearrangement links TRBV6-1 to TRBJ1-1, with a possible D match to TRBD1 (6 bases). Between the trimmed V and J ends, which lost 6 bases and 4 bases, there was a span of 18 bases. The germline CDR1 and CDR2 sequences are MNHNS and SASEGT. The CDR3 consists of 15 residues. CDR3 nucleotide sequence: TGTGCCAGCAGCATACAGGGAAACACCCCCACTGAAGCTTTCTTT. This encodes CASSIQGNTPTEAFF.

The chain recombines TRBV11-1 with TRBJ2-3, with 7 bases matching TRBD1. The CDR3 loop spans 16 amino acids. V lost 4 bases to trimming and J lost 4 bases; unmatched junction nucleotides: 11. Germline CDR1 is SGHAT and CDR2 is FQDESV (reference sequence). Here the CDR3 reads CASSSYSDRRADTQYF. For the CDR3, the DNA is TGTGCCAGCAGCTCCTACTCGGACAGGAGAGCAGATACGCAGTATTTT. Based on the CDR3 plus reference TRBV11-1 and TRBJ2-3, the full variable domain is EAEVAQSPRYKITEKSQAVAFWCDPISGHATLYWYRQILGQGPELLVQFQDESVVDDSQLPKDRFSAERLKGVDSTLKIQPAELGDSAMYLCASSSYSDRRADTQYFGPGTRLTVL.

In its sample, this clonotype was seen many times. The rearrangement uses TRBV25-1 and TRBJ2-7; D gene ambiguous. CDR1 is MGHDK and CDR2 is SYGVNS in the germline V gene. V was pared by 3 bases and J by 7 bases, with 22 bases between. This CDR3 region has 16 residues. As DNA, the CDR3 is TGTGCCAGCAGTGATATCGGAGCCCTCTATAGTGGGGAGCAGTACTTC. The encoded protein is CASSDIGALYSGEQYF.

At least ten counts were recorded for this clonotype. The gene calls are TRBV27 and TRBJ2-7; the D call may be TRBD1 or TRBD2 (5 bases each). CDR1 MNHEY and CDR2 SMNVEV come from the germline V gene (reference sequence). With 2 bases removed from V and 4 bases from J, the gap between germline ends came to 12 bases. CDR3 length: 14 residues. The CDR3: CASSLASGGYEQYF. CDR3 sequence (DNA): TGTGCCAGCAGTTTAGCCAGTGGGGGATACGAGCAGTACTTC.

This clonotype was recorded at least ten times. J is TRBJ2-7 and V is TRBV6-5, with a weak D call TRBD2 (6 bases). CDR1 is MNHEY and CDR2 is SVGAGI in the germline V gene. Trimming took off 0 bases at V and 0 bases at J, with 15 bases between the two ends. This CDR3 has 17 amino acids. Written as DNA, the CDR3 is TGTGCCAGCAGTTACTCGGGGACTGGCTCCTTCTCCTACGAGCAGTACTTC. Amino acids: CASSYSGTGSFSYEQYF.

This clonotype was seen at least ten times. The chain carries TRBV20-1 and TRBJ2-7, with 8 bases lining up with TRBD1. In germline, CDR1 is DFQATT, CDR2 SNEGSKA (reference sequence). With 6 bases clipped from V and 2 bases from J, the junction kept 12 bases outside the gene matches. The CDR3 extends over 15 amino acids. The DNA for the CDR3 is TGCAGTGCATCCCGTTACGGGACAGGTCCCTACGAGCAGTACTTC. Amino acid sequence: CSASRYGTGPYEQYF.

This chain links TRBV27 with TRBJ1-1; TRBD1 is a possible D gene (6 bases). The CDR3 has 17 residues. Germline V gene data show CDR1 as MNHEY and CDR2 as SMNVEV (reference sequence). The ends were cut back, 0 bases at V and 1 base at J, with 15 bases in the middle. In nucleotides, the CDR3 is TGTGCCAGCAGTTTATCGGGGGGCGGCAGGACGAACACTGAAGCTTTCTTT. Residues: CASSLSGGGRTNTEAFF.

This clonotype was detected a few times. Here the CDR3 reads CSVERRRAEAFF. CDR3 DNA: TGCAGCGTTGAACGGCGGAGGGCTGAAGCTTTCTTT. The rearrangement joins TRBV29-1 to TRBJ1-1; no definite D call. Germline lookup yields CDR1 SQVTM and CDR2 ANQGSEA. CDR3 length: 12 residues. Trimming pared 2 bases from V and 6 bases from J, leaving 10 bases between.

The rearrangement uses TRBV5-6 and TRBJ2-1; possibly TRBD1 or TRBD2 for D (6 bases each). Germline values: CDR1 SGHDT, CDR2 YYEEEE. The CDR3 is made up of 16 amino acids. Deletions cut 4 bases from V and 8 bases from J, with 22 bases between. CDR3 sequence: CASSMNAPRGPDEQFF. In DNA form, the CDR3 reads TGTGCCAGCAGCATGAACGCCCCCCGGGGGCCGGATGAGCAGTTCTTC.

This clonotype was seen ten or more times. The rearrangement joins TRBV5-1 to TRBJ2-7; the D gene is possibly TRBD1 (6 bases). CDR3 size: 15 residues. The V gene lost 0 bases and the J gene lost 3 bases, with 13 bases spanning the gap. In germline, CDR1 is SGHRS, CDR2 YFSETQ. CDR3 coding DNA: TGCGCCAGCAGCTTGGCGTCAGGGGACATCTACGAGCAGTACTTC. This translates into CASSLASGDIYEQYF.

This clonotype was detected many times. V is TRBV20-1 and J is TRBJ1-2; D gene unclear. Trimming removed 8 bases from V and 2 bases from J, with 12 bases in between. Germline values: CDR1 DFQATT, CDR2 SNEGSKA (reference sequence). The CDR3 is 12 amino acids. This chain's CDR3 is CSRARGNYGYTF. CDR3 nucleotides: TGCAGTCGGGCCCGAGGGAACTATGGCTACACCTTC.

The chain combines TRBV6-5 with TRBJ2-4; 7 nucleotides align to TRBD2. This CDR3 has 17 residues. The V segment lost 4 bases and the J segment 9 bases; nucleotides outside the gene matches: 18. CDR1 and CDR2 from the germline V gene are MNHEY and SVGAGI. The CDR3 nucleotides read TGTGCCAGCAGTTCCCTCCCCTTACCCGGGGGGATTGGCATTCAGTACTTC. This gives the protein CASSSLPLPGGIGIQYF.

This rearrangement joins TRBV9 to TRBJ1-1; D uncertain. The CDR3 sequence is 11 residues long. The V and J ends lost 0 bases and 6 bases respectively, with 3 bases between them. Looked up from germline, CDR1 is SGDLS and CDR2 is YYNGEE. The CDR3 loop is CASSVGSEAFF. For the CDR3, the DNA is TGTGCCAGCAGCGTAGGTTCTGAAGCTTTCTTT.

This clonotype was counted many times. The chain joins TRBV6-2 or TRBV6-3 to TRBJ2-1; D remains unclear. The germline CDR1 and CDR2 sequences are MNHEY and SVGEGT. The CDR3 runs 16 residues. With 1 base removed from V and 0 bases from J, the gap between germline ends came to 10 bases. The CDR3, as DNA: TGTGCCAGCAGTTACTTCCCTGGAAGCTCCTACAATGAGCAGTTCTTC. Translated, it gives CASSYFPGSSYNEQFF.

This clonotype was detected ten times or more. The CDR3 nucleotides read TGCGCCAGCGGGACTAGCGGGAGGGGGTCCTACAATGAGCAGTTCTTC. Amino acid sequence: CASGTSGRGSYNEQFF. The chain combines TRBV10-1 with TRBJ2-1, with 16 bases fitting TRBD2. The germline gives CDR1 WNHNN, CDR2 SYGVQD (reference sequence). This CDR3 is 16 amino acids long. J was trimmed by 1 base and V by 8 bases; bases with no gene match: 2.

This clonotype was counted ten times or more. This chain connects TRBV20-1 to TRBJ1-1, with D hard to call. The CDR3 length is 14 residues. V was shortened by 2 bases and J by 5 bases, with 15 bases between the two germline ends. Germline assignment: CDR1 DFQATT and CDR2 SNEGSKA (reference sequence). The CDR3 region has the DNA TGCAGTGCTAGAATAGGTCTCGACATAACTGAAGCTTTCTTT. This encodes CSARIGLDITEAFF.

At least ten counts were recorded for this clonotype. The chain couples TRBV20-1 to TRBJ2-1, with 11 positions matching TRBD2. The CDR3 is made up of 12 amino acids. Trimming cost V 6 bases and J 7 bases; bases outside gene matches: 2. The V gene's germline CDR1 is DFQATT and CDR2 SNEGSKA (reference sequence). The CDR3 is CSARLAGNEQFF. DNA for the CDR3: TGCAGTGCGCGACTAGCGGGAAATGAGCAGTTCTTC.

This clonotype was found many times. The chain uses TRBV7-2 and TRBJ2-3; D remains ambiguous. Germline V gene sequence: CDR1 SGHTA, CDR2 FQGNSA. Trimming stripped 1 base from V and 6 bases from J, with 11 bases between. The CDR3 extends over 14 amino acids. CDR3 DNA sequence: TGTGCCAGCAGCTTAGGTGTACATACCGATACGCAGTATTTT. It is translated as CASSLGVHTDTQYF.

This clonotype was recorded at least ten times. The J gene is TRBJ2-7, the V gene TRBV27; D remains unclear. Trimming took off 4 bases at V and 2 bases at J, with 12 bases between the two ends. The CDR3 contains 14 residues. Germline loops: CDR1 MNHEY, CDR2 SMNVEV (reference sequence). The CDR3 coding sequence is TGTGCCAGCAGTTCTTACTTACGGGCCTACGAGCAGTACTTC. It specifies CASSSYLRAYEQYF.

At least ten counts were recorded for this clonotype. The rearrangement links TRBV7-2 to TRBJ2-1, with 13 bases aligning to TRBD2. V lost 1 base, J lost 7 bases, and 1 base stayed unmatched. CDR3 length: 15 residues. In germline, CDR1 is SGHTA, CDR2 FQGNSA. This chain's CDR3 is CASSLELAGGNEQFF. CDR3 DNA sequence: TGTGCCAGCAGCTTAGAACTAGCGGGAGGGAATGAGCAGTTCTTC. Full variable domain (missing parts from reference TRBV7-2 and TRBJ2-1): GAGVSQSPSNKVTEKGKDVELRCDPISGHTALYWYRQSLGQGLEFLIYFQGNSAPDKSGLPSDRFSAERTGGSVSTLTIQRTQQEDSAVYLCASSLELAGGNEQFFGPGTRLTVL.

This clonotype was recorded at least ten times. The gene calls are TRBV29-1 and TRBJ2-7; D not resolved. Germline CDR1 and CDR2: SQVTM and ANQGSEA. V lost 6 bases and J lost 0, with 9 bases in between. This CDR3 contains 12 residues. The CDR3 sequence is CSVAEISYEQYF. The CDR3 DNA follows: TGCAGCGTCGCTGAGATCTCCTACGAGCAGTACTTC.